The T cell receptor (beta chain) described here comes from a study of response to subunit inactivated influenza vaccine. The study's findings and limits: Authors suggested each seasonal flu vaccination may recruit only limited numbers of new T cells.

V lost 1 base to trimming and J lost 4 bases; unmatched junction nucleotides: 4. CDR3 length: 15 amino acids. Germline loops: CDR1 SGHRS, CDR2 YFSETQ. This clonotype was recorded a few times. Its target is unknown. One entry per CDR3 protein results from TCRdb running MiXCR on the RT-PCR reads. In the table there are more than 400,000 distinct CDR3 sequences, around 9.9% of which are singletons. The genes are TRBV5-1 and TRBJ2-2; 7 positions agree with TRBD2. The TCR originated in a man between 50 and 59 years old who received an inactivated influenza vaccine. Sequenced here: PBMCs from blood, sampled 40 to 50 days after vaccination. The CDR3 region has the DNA TGCGCCAGCAGCTTGTCTCCTAGCGGCACCGGGGAGCTGTTTTTT. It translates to CASSLSPSGTGELFF.